The 12 T cell receptor beta chains presented below share a single source sample, sequenced in a study of T cell repertoires in cytomegalovirus infection. TCRdb processed the reads anew with MiXCR; each CDR3 protein has one entry. Of roughly 350,000 distinct CDR3 sequences detected, roughly a third appear once; the ten largest clones hold less than 15%. What these receptors recognize is not known. The sample consisted of cultured PBMCs, taken from culture after CMV antigen stimulation. These receptors came from a human donor in good health (CMV status not recorded). Some clones in this sample may be carry-over from other donors' samples.

This clonotype was observed a few times. This chain connects TRBV12-3 or TRBV12-4 to TRBJ1-3, with a possible D match to TRBD1 (5 bases). CDR3 size: 14 residues. V lost 3 bases, J lost 2 bases, and 8 bases lay in between. The CDR3 coding sequence is TGTGCCAGCAGTTTGTTCAGGGCTGGAAACACCATATATTTT. Its protein product is CASSLFRAGNTIYF.

This chain uses TRBV9 with TRBJ2-5; D call uncertain. The CDR3 covers 14 residues. Germline CDR1 reads SGDLS; CDR2 reads YYNGEE. Trimming cost V 2 bases and J 0 bases, with 8 bases left between them. DNA of the CDR3: TGTGCCAGCAGCGTTAGTGGGTACCAAGAGACCCAGTACTTC. Translating it yields CASSVSGYQETQYF.

The chain employs TRBV12-3 or TRBV12-4 and TRBJ2-1; 8 nucleotides agree with TRBD1. There are 19 residues in the CDR3. V lost 5 bases to trimming and J lost 7 bases; unmatched junction nucleotides: 22. The CDR3 DNA reads TGTGCCAGCAGTCAAGACAGTTTCATAGGAAGACAGGGGTCGAATGAGCAGTTCTTC. This sequence encodes CASSQDSFIGRQGSNEQFF.

The V call is TRBV19, the J call TRBJ2-1, with 9 positions matching TRBD2. The CDR3 is made up of 17 amino acids. V lost 4 bases, J lost 3 bases, and 10 bases stayed unmatched. CDR1 is LNHDA, CDR2 SQIVND, per germline (reference sequence). CDR3 sequence (DNA): TGTGCCAGTAGTACCCGGATTAGCGGGAGATACTACAATGAGCAGTTCTTC. Its translation is CASSTRISGRYYNEQFF.

The genes are TRBV28 and TRBJ2-5, with D unclear. Germline-derived CDR1 and CDR2 are MDHEN and SYDVKM. V gave up 6 bases and J gave up 5 bases, with 13 bases separating them. CDR3 size: 13 residues. CDR3 nucleotides: TGTGCCAGCAGGCCCGAGCCGCGGGAGACCCAGTACTTC. Its protein product is CASRPEPRETQYF.

The chain carries TRBV18 and TRBJ1-5; D gene uncertain. The CDR3 covers 13 residues. V shed 2 bases and J shed 6 bases, with 8 bases lying between them. Germline V lookup: CDR1 KGHSH, CDR2 LQKENI. The CDR3 nucleotides read TGTGCCAGCTCACCAGGGGATGGTCAGCCCCAGCATTTT. Translation: CASSPGDGQPQHF.

This clonotype appeared once. The gene calls are TRBV29-1 and TRBJ1-1; no clear D gene. The CDR3 runs to 13 residues. Germline V CDR1 and CDR2: SQVTM, ANQGSEA. V was trimmed by 7 bases and J by 0 bases, leaving 12 bases between them. The CDR3 DNA reads TGCAGCGCTGCGGCCAATATGAACACTGAAGCTTTCTTT. It yields the protein CSAAANMNTEAFF.

This clonotype showed up many times. This chain uses TRBV7-2 with TRBJ2-1, with 12 bases fitting TRBD2. Germline lookup yields CDR1 SGHTA and CDR2 FQGNSA. Trimming took 5 bases from V and 7 from J; bases not matched to a gene: 3. The CDR3 is 14 residues long. The CDR3 loop reads CASSRTSGKNEQFF. The CDR3 nucleotides read TGTGCCAGCAGCCGGACTAGCGGGAAAAATGAGCAGTTCTTC. Supplemented by reference TRBV7-2 and TRBJ2-1, the full variable domain reads GAGVSQSPSNKVTEKGKDVELRCDPISGHTALYWYRQSLGQGLEFLIYFQGNSAPDKSGLPSDRFSAERTGGSVSTLTIQRTQQEDSAVYLCASSRTSGKNEQFFGPGTRLTVL.

This chain joins TRBV20-1 and TRBJ2-3; 13 nucleotides line up with TRBD2. The J segment lost 5 bases and the V segment lost 6 bases, leaving 11 bases of the junction unmatched. Germline V gene sequence: CDR1 DFQATT, CDR2 SNEGSKA (reference sequence). This CDR3 is 16 amino acids long. In DNA, the CDR3 is TGCAGTGCAATCCGGACTAGCGGGAGCCGTGGAGATACGCAGTATTTT. Protein: CSAIRTSGSRGDTQYF.

This clonotype has ten or more counts. The chain joins TRBV7-8 to TRBJ2-3, with TRBD2 matching over 8 bases. CDR1 is SGHVS and CDR2 is FQNEAQ in the germline V gene. J was trimmed by 2 bases and V by 1 base; bases with no gene match: 11. The CDR3 spans 18 residues. Here the CDR3 reads CASSLGGLREEVTDTQYF. The CDR3 nucleotides are TGTGCCAGCAGCTTAGGGGGGTTGCGGGAGGAGGTCACAGATACGCAGTATTTT.

This chain joins TRBV7-2 and TRBJ1-3; no definite D call. Germline CDR1 reads SGHTA; CDR2 reads FQGNSA. V was cut by 3 bases and J by 0 bases, with 18 bases left in between. The CDR3 loop spans 18 amino acids. CDR3 sequence: CASSLEWPRPASGNTIYF. As DNA, the CDR3 is TGTGCCAGCAGCTTGGAGTGGCCGAGGCCAGCCTCTGGAAACACCATATATTTT.

The chain joins TRBV4-1 to TRBJ1-1; D is unresolved. Germline CDR1 MGHRA, CDR2 YSYEKL. The length of the CDR3 is 16 residues. V shed 0 bases and J shed 5 bases, with 16 bases lying between them. The CDR3 DNA sequence: TGCGCCAGCAGCCAAGATCAGGAAATAAGGTTGACTGAAGCTTTCTTT. Amino acid sequence: CASSQDQEIRLTEAFF.